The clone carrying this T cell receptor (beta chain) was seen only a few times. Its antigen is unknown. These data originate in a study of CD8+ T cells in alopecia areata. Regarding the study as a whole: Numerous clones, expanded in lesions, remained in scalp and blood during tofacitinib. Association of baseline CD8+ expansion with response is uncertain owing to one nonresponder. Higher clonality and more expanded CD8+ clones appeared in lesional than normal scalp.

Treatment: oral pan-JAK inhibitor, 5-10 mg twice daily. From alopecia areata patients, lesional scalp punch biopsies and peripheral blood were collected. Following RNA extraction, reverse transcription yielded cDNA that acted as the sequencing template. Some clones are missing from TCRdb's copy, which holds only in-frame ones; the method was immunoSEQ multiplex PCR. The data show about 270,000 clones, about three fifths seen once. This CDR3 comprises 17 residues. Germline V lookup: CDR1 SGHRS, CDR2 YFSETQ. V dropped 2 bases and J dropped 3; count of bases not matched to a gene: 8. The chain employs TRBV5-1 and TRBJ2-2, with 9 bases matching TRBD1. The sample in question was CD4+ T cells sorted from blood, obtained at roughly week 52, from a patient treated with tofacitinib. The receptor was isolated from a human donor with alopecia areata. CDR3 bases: TGCGCCAGCAGCTTTGGCCCGGACAGGGGAGACACCGGGGAGCTGTTTTTT. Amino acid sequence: CASSFGPDRGDTGELFF.